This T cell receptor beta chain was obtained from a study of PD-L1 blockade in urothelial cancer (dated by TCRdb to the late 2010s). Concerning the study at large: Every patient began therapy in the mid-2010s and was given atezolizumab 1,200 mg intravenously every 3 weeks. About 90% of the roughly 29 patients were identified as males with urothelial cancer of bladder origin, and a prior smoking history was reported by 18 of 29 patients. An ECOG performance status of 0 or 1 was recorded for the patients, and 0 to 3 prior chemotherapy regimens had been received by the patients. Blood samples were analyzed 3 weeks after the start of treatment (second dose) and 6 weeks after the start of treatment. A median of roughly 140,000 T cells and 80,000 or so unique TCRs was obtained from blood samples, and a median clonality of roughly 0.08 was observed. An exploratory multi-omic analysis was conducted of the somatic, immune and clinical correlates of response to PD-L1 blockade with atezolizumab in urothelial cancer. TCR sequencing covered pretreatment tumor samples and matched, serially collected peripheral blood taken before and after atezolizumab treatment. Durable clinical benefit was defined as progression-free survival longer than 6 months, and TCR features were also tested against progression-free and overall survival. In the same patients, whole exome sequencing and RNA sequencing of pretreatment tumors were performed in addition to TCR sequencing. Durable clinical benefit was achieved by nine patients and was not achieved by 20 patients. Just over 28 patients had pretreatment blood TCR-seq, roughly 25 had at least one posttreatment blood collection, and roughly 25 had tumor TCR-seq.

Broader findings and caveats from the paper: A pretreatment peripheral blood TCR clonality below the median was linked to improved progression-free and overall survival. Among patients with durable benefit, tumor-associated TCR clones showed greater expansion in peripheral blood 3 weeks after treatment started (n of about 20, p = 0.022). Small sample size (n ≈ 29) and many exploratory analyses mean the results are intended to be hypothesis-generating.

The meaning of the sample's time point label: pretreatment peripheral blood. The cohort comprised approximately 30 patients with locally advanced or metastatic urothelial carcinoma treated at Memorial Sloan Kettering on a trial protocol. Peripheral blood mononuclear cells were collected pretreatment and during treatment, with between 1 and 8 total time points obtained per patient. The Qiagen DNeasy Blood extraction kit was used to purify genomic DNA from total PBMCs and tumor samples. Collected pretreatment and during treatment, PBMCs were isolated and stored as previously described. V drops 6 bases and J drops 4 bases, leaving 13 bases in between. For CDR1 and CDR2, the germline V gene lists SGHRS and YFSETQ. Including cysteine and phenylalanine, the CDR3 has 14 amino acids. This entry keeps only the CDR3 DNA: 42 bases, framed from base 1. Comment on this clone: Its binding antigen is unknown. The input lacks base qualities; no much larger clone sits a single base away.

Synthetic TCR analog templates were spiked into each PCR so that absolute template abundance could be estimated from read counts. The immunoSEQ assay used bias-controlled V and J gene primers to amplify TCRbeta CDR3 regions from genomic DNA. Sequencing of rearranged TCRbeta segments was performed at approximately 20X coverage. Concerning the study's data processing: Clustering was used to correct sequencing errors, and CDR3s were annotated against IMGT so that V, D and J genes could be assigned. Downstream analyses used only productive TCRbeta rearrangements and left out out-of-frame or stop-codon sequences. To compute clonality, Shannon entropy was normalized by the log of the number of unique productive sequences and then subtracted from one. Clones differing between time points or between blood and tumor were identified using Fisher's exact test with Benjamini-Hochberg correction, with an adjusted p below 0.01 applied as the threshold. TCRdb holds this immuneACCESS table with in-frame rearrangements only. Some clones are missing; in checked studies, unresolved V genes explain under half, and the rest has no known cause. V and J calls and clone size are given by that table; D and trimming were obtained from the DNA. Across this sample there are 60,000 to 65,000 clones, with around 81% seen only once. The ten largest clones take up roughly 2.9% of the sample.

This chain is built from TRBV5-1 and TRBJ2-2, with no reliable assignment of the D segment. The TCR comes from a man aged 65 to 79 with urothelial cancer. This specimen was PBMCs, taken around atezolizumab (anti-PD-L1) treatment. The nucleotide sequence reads TGCGCCAGCACCCTCTTTAGTGTCACCGGGGAGCTGTTTTTT. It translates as CASTLFSVTGELFF.